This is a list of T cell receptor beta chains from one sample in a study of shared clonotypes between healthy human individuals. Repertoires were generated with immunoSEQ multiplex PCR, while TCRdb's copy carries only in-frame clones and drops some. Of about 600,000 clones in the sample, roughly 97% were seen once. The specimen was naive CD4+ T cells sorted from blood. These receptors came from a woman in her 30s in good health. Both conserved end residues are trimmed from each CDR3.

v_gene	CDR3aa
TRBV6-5	ASSYGRGRTEAF
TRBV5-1	ASSFVGNEQF
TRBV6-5	ASSPNGADYEQY
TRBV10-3	AISETVHGYT
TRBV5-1	ASSWPGIANTGELF
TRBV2	ASSGLRGNYEQY
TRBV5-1	ASSPGQYTDTQY
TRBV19	ASSIVAGEPDTQY
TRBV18	ASSYDTGELF
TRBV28	ASSLPTGRQPQH
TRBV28	ASGGQTSGANVLT
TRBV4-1	ASSLTVSSGNTIY
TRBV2	ASRDSLNTEAF
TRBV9	ASSVAESYEQY
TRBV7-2	ASSLQGNTGELF
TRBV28	ASSFSAGELF
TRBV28	ASSLYRLKNIQY
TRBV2	AWTKGGGSTDTQY
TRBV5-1	ASSFNSGSQVRYEQY
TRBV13	ASSLRENIQY
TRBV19	ASRTGYLSADTQY
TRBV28	ASSFPGLAVNEQF
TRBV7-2	ASRSSFGGRNTEAF
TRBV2	ASSDLAAQETQY
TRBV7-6	ASSLRVTGELF
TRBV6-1	ASSERGGQGADEQY
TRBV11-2	ASSLTLAEETQY
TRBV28	ASSTTSRGNQPQH
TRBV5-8	ASSYSGRARYEQY
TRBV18	ASSPTPQASYGNTIY
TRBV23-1	ASTHPTGDEQF
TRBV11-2	ASSLHLATNEKLF
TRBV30	AWSLGVNTEAF
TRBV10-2	ASRESGPGDWITYEQY
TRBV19	ASSPRRNTIY
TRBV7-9	ASNPRGLAGLTDTQY
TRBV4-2	ASSQKPGPAGTYNEQF
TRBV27	ASSHPSTGELF
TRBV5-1	ASSLDGAFAYEQY
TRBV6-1	ASSDGTARTDTQY